This T cell receptor beta chain was documented in a study of T cell responses to AZD1222 COVID-19 vaccine. This clone was counted once. Sequencing used immunoSEQ multiplex PCR; TCRdb keeps in-frame clones, though not all of them. The table includes fewer than 250,000 clones, around 93% detected once. The J segment lost 5 bases and the V segment lost 3 bases, leaving 11 bases of the junction unmatched. This CDR3 spans 16 amino acids. Germline CDR1 is MDHEN and CDR2 is SYDVKM. This clonotype was obtained from an adult in good health. The input for sequencing was peripheral blood, taken on day 0 of MenACWY control vaccination. This sequence joins TRBV28 and TRBJ2-5; 8 nucleotides align to TRBD2. The CDR3 protein is CASSFRFRGGRETQYF. For the CDR3, the DNA is TGTGCCAGCAGTTTCCGTTTCCGGGGGGGCCGGGAGACCCAGTACTTC.